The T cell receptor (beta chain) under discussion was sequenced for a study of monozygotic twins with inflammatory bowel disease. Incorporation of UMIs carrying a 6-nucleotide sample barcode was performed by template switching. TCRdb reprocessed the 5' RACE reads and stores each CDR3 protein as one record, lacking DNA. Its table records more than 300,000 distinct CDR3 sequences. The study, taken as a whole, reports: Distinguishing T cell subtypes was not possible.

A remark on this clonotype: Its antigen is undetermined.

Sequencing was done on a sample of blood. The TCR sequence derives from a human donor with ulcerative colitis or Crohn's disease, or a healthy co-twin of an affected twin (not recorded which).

Here the CDR3 reads CASILEWKGHNEQFF. The chain links TRBV23-1 to TRBJ2-1; TCRdb's D gene call, TRBD1, goes unchecked for lack of DNA. TRBV23-1 is reported as an ORF; its role is uncertain. This CDR3 region has 15 residues.